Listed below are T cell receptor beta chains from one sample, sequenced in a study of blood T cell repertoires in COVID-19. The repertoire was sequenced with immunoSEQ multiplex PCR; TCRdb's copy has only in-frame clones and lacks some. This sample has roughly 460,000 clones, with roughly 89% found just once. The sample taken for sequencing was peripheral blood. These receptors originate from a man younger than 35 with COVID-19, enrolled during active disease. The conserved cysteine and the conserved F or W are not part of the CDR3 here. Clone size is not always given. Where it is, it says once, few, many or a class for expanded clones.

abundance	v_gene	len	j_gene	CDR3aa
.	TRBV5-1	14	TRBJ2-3	ASSFSGTGSVDTQY
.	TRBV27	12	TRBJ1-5	ASRLRQDGQPQH
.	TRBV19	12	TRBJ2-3	ASSPGHSTDTQY
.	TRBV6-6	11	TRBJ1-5	ASTGGGGQPQH
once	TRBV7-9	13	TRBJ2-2	ASPSKIAGTGELF
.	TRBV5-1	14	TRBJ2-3	ASSLGAGGPADTQY
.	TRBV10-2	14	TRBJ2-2	ASSEGGQGYTGELF
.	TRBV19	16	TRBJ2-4	ASSMEQRSLLAKNIQY
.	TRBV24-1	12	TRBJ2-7	ATATRDRAYEQY
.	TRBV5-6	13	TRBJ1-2	ASSFGQGANYGYT
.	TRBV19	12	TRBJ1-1	ASSFQGISTEAF
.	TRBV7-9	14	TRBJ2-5	ASSLEGLAGQETQY
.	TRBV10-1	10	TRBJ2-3	ASSDNGDTQY
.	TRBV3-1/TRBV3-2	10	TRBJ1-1	ASSREGTEAF
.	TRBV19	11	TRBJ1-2	ASTPRGIGGYT
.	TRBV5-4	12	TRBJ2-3	ASSVTGGTDTQY
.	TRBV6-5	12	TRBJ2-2	ASRAGGFTGELF
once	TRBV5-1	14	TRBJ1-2	ASSPTGQGIYDGYT